Detailed here is one TCR beta chain. The target antigen is unknown. Assay used: immunoSEQ multiplex PCR; TCRdb lists only in-frame clones, some missing. The sample has about 2.1 million clones; over 85% are singletons. The naive CD8 fraction comprised CD45RO-negative cells positively selected for CCR7 and excluded terminally differentiated effector memory CD45RA+ cells. This sample stems from a study of shared clonotypes between healthy human individuals. About the research overall: Three plates were used per donor for CD4 naive, three for CD4 memory, two for CD8 naive and one for CD8 memory.

Study-wide findings and caveats: At large depth, rarefaction still showed sorted-subset sequencing to be incomplete.

The V segment lost 1 base and the J segment 0 bases; nucleotides outside the gene matches: 4. The germline gives CDR1 SGHVS, CDR2 FNYEAQ. CDR3 length: 17 amino acids. The sequence derives from a man between 18 and 29 years old in good health. Some clones in this sample may be carry-over from other donors' samples. The chain links TRBV7-6 to TRBJ2-4, with 9 bases matching TRBD1. Sequenced material: naive CD8+ T cells from PBMCs. The CDR3 loop reads CASSLETGGLAKNIQYF. The DNA of the CDR3 is TGTGCCAGCAGCTTAGAAACAGGGGGCCTAGCCAAAAACATTCAGTACTTC.